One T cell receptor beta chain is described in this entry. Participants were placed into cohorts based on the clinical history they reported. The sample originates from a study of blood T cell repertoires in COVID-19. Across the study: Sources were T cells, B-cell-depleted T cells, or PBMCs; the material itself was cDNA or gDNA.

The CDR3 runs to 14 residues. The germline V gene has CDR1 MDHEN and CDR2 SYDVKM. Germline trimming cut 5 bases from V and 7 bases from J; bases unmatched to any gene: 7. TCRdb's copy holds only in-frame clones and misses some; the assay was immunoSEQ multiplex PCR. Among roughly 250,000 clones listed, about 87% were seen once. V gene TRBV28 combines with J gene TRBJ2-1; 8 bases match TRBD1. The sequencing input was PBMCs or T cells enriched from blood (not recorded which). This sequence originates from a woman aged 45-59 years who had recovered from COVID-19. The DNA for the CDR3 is TGTGCCAGCAGTCCTAGGACAGGGAGGAATGAGCAGTTCTTC. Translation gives CASSPRTGRNEQFF.